The 31 T cell receptor beta chains below were found in one sample sequenced in a study of T cells after yellow fever vaccination (dated by TCRdb to between 2018 and 2021). Library preparation used 5' RACE. Sequencing used an Illumina NovaSeq 6000. The public reads were run again by TCRdb, first through fastp at Q25 and then through MiXCR, and only productive beta chains were kept. CDR3 protein sequences are deduplicated, and each keeps its most common genes and DNA. This sample is represented by 300,000 to 400,000 distinct CDR3 sequences; around an eighth of them were singletons. The ten top clones hold 3% to 4% of the sample. The treatment or condition label for this specimen denotes: live attenuated yellow fever vaccine strain. The specimen comprised CD4+ T cells sorted from PBMCs, sampled 15 days after the yellow fever booster vaccination. These receptors all stem from a man aged 18 to 30 who received the YFV17D yellow fever vaccine.

The chain couples TRBV7-8 to TRBJ2-3; 10 bases are a match to TRBD2. Germline loops: CDR1 SGHVS, CDR2 FQNEAQ. V was clipped by 5 bases and J by 5 bases; unmatched bases: 7. The CDR3 runs to 15 residues. Here the CDR3 reads CASSRSGGLEDTQYF. The CDR3 region has the DNA TGTGCCAGCAGCCGTAGCGGGGGGTTGGAAGATACGCAGTATTTT. The entire variable domain, with the rest obtained from reference TRBV7-8 and TRBJ2-3, is as follows: GAGVSQSPRYKVAKRGQDVALRCDPISGHVSLFWYQQALGQGPEFLTYFQNEAQLDKSGLPSDRFFAERPEGSVSTLKIQRTQQEDSAVYLCASSRSGGLEDTQYFGPGTRLTVL.

The rearrangement links TRBV20-1 to TRBJ1-1; TRBD1 might be the D (6 bases). This CDR3 comprises 14 residues. V lost 7 bases and J lost 4, with 19 bases in between. Looked up from germline, CDR1 is DFQATT and CDR2 is SNEGSKA (reference sequence). The CDR3 sequence is CSGIWGAGGTEAFF. The CDR3 DNA is TGCAGTGGAATTTGGGGGGCGGGTGGCACTGAAGCTTTCTTT.

This clonotype was seen a few times. The chain joins TRBV11-3 to TRBJ2-7, with a weak D call TRBD2 (5 bases). The CDR3 is made up of 13 amino acids. The V gene's germline CDR1 is SGHNT and CDR2 YENEEA. V was trimmed by 2 bases and J by 8 bases, leaving 13 bases between them. The CDR3 nucleotides are TGTGCCAGCAGCTTAAGTTTTACGGGGAAGCAGTACTTC. Translation: CASSLSFTGKQYF.

The J gene is TRBJ2-5, the V gene TRBV10-3, with D perhaps TRBD1 or TRBD2 (5 bases each). Trimming left V 4 bases short and J 1 base short, with 10 bases between. Germline CDR1 and CDR2: ENHRY and SYGVKD. The CDR3 covers 14 residues. The CDR3 reads CAISAPGAQETQYF. CDR3 nucleotides: TGTGCCATCAGTGCCCCCGGGGCCCAAGAGACCCAGTACTTC.

This chain links TRBV20-1 with TRBJ1-1; 7 bases are a match to TRBD1. V was clipped by 3 bases and J by 4 bases; unmatched bases: 5. This CDR3 contains 13 residues. The germline V gene has CDR1 DFQATT and CDR2 SNEGSKA (reference sequence). This CDR3 reads CSASSAGGTEAFF. CDR3 DNA: TGCAGTGCTAGCTCTGCAGGGGGCACTGAAGCTTTCTTT.

The rearrangement uses TRBV7-9 and TRBJ2-1, with TRBD1 identical over 7 bases. V shed 4 bases and J 2 bases; nucleotides not matched to a gene: 11. CDR3 size: 17 residues. Per germline, CDR1 SEHNR and CDR2 FQNEAQ (reference sequence). The CDR3 sequence is CASSSVYRGMAYNEQFF. The CDR3 nucleotides are TGTGCCAGCAGCTCAGTGTACAGGGGTATGGCCTACAATGAGCAGTTCTTC.

In its sample, this clonotype was seen a few times. CDR3 DNA: TGTGCCAGCAGCTTTTTTCCGGCCGGCTATGGCTACACCTTC. Its protein product is CASSFFPAGYGYTF. The rearrangement links TRBV7-2 to TRBJ1-2; D gene uncertain. From germline, CDR1 is SGHTA and CDR2 FQGNSA. With 3 bases removed from V and 4 bases from J, the gap between germline ends came to 12 bases. The CDR3 has 14 residues. Full variable domain (outside the CDR3, taken from reference TRBV7-2 and TRBJ1-2): GAGVSQSPSNKVTEKGKDVELRCDPISGHTALYWYRQSLGQGLEFLIYFQGNSAPDKSGLPSDRFSAERTGGSVSTLTIQRTQQEDSAVYLCASSFFPAGYGYTFGSGTRLTVV.

This rearrangement joins TRBV5-4 to TRBJ1-4; unclear D gene. The V gene lost 4 bases and the J gene lost 0 bases, with 10 bases spanning the gap. Germline CDR1 SGHNT, CDR2 YYREEE (reference sequence). This CDR3 region has 15 residues. Here the CDR3 reads CASSATVATNEKLFF. Here the CDR3 DNA reads TGTGCCAGCAGCGCAACCGTTGCAACTAATGAAAAACTGTTTTTT.

In this sample, this clonotype turned up many times. The chain is built from TRBV12-3 or TRBV12-4 and TRBJ2-6; TRBD2 aligns across 7 bases. The CDR3 length is 15 residues. Trimming cost V 7 bases and J 1 base; bases outside gene matches: 4. The CDR3 sequence: CASNLGGSGANVLTF. In DNA form, the CDR3 reads TGTGCCAGCAACTTGGGAGGGTCTGGGGCCAACGTCCTGACTTTC.

The chain joins TRBV5-1 to TRBJ2-1, with D perhaps matching TRBD2 (7 bases). Trimming shortened V by 4 bases and J by 6 bases, and 17 bases separated the two germline ends. CDR3 size: 15 residues. Germline-derived CDR1 and CDR2 are SGHRS and YFSETQ. CDR3 in DNA: TGCGCCAGCAGCGGGGAAGGGCGGGGGCGCAATGAGCAGTTCTTC. It encodes CASSGEGRGRNEQFF.

This clonotype showed up just a few times. The CDR3 region has the DNA TGTGCCAGCACGCCAGGTGGACAGGGGGTATACAATGAGCAGTTCTTC. The encoded protein is CASTPGGQGVYNEQFF. The V gene is TRBV27, the J gene TRBJ2-1, with 10 nucleotides matching TRBD1. This CDR3 is built from 16 residues. Looked up from germline, CDR1 is MNHEY and CDR2 is SMNVEV (reference sequence). V shed 7 bases and J 4 bases; nucleotides not matched to a gene: 10.

This clonotype was observed a few times. This chain connects TRBV29-1 to TRBJ1-1; D gene uncertain. Trimming took 6 bases from V and 1 from J, leaving 12 bases between them. This CDR3 comprises 13 residues. CDR1 SQVTM and CDR2 ANQGSEA come from the germline V gene. DNA for the CDR3: TGCAGCGTGCCTCGGGAGGGGAACACTGAAGCTTTCTTT. It yields the protein CSVPREGNTEAFF.

The chain joins TRBV5-1 to TRBJ1-2, with a tentative D call TRBD1 (6 bases). CDR3 length: 15 amino acids. Trimming took off 2 bases at V and 6 bases at J, with 17 bases between the two ends. Germline V gene data show CDR1 as SGHRS and CDR2 as YFSETQ. CDR3 amino acids: CASSFGGLIGNGYTF. The CDR3 DNA sequence: TGCGCCAGCAGCTTTGGGGGGCTGATCGGAAATGGCTACACCTTC.

This clonotype was counted a few times. The chain is built from TRBV6-5 and TRBJ2-3; possible D gene TRBD2, 6 bases. The CDR3 length is 13 residues. Looked up from germline, CDR1 is MNHEY and CDR2 is SVGAGI. Trimming cost V 2 bases and J 6 bases, with 9 bases left between them. CDR3: CASSYPGADTQYF. The CDR3 DNA is TGTGCCAGCAGTTACCCGGGAGCCGATACGCAGTATTTT.

This sequence joins TRBV20-1 and TRBJ1-1; D might be TRBD1 (5 bases). V was cut by 0 bases and J by 5 bases, with 10 bases left in between. The CDR3 sequence is 13 residues long. The germline V gene has CDR1 DFQATT and CDR2 SNEGSKA (reference sequence). Here the CDR3 DNA reads TGCAGTGCTAGAGATTATCGGGGGACTGAAGCTTTCTTT. Its protein is CSARDYRGTEAFF.

This clonotype was detected many times. The CDR3 sequence is CSVPTKLNTDTQYF. For the CDR3, the DNA is TGCAGCGTCCCGACCAAACTAAACACAGATACGCAGTATTTT. The chain couples TRBV29-1 to TRBJ2-3; D is unresolved. Germline V gene lookup returns CDR1 SQVTM and CDR2 ANQGSEA. V was pared by 6 bases and J by 2 bases, with 15 bases between. CDR3 length: 14 residues.

This clonotype has just a few counts. V and J are TRBV29-1 and TRBJ1-2, with D maybe TRBD1 (5 bases). V was clipped by 4 bases and J by 2 bases, with 8 bases between them. CDR1 is SQVTM and CDR2 is ANQGSEA in the germline V gene. The CDR3 is made up of 12 amino acids. CDR3 loop: CSVGGNNYGYTF. CDR3 DNA: TGCAGCGTTGGGGGGAACAACTATGGCTACACCTTC.

This clonotype has only one observation. The V call is TRBV29-1, the J call TRBJ1-1; weak D call: TRBD1 (5 bases). Germline CDR1 and CDR2: SQVTM and ANQGSEA. The ends were cut back, 3 bases at V and 2 bases at J, with 10 bases in the middle. The CDR3 loop spans 13 amino acids. The CDR3, as DNA: TGCAGCGTTGACCCGGGGCGAAACACTGAAGCTTTCTTT. It specifies CSVDPGRNTEAFF.

This clonotype was observed a few times. This sequence joins TRBV4-3 and TRBJ2-1, with 13 bases matching TRBD2. V dropped 5 bases and J dropped 9; count of bases not matched to a gene: 10. This CDR3 comprises 16 residues. Germline V lookup: CDR1 LGHNA, CDR2 YSLEER. The CDR3 loop reads CASSRGLAGAQSEQFF. The DNA for the CDR3 is TGCGCCAGCAGCAGAGGACTAGCGGGGGCGCAGAGTGAGCAGTTCTTC.

The rearrangement uses TRBV12-3 or TRBV12-4 and TRBJ2-1; D is possibly TRBD1 (5 bases). The CDR3 spans 15 residues. V was shortened by 3 bases and J by 2 bases, with 11 bases between the two germline ends. The CDR3 DNA sequence: TGTGCCAGCAGTTTTGGGGCAACCACCTACAATGAGCAGTTCTTC. This encodes CASSFGATTYNEQFF.

This clonotype was detected a few times. The rearrangement uses TRBV7-3 and TRBJ1-5, with D unresolved. V was clipped by 3 bases and J by 5 bases, with 8 bases between them. CDR1 and CDR2 from the germline V gene are SGHTA and FQGTGA. The CDR3 is 13 amino acids. The chain's CDR3 is CASSLNVDQPQHF. The CDR3 DNA sequence: TGTGCCAGCAGCTTGAATGTCGATCAGCCCCAGCATTTT. Full variable domain (remainder filled in from reference TRBV7-3 and TRBJ1-5): GAGVSQTPSNKVTEKGKYVELRCDPISGHTALYWYRQSLGQGPEFLIYFQGTGAADDSGLPNDRFFAVRPEGSVSTLKIQRTERGDSAVYLCASSLNVDQPQHFGDGTRLSIL.

This clonotype occurred many times. CDR3 sequence reads: CASSQGRSSYNSPLHF. In nucleotides, the CDR3 is TGCGCCAGCAGCCAAGGCCGGAGCTCCTATAATTCACCCCTCCACTTT. This rearrangement joins TRBV4-3 to TRBJ1-6; D call uncertain. The V end lost 1 base, the J end lost 0 bases, and 7 bases lay between the germline ends. The CDR3 runs to 16 residues. CDR1 is LGHNA and CDR2 is YSLEER in the germline V gene.

This clonotype showed up just once. The V call is TRBV5-1, the J call TRBJ1-4; tentative D call: TRBD1 (5 bases). This CDR3 comprises 15 residues. The germline gives CDR1 SGHRS, CDR2 YFSETQ. Trimming took 0 bases from V and 8 from J, leaving 14 bases between them. CDR3 amino acids: CASSLDGGSREKLFF. The CDR3 bases are TGCGCCAGCAGCTTGGACGGGGGATCGAGGGAAAAACTGTTTTTT.

The rearrangement links TRBV9 to TRBJ2-1; 8 bases map to TRBD1. CDR1 is SGDLS, CDR2 YYNGEE, per germline. V lost 5 bases, J lost 4 bases, and 11 bases stayed unmatched. The CDR3 totals 16 residues. For the CDR3, the DNA is TGTGCCAGCAGTCTCGGGCTCGGACAGGGTTACAATGAGCAGTTCTTC. This encodes CASSLGLGQGYNEQFF.

The chain links TRBV7-2 to TRBJ2-4; D unclear. V was pared by 5 bases and J by 2 bases, with 7 bases between. The CDR3 is 13 amino acids. Germline V gene lookup returns CDR1 SGHTA and CDR2 FQGNSA. CDR3 amino acids: CASSPSSKNIQYF. CDR3 DNA sequence: TGTGCCAGCAGCCCTAGTTCCAAAAACATTCAGTACTTC.

This clonotype has more than one count but fewer than ten. This chain uses TRBV12-3 or TRBV12-4 with TRBJ2-2; possibly TRBD1 for D (6 bases). The CDR3 has 15 amino acids. The V and J ends lost 4 bases and 0 bases respectively, with 9 bases between them. CDR3 amino acids: CASSSRDTNTGELFF. CDR3 nucleotides: TGTGCCAGCAGTTCCCGGGACACGAACACCGGGGAGCTGTTTTTT.

This clonotype was counted a few times. This chain connects TRBV6-2 or TRBV6-3 to TRBJ2-1; TRBD1 or TRBD2 may be the D gene (5 bases each). V was trimmed by 5 bases and J by 4 bases, leaving 12 bases between them. The CDR3 runs to 14 residues. Germline CDR1 and CDR2: MNHEY and SVGEGT. This CDR3 is CASSLRGQYNEQFF. The CDR3 DNA is TGTGCCAGCAGTCTCCGGGGCCAGTACAATGAGCAGTTCTTC.

The chain carries TRBV9 and TRBJ2-1; 8 nucleotides line up with TRBD2. In germline, CDR1 is SGDLS, CDR2 YYNGEE. This CDR3 is built from 18 residues. Trimming removed 1 base from V and 9 bases from J; junction bases left unmatched: 18. The DNA for the CDR3 is TGTGCCAGCAGCGTACGGGCCGGGGGGGCCTTCTATCCCGGTGAGCAGTTCTTC. Residues: CASSVRAGGAFYPGEQFF.

This clonotype was seen only a few times. V usage is TRBV7-2 and J usage is TRBJ1-3; D perhaps matches TRBD1 (5 bases). The germline gives CDR1 SGHTA, CDR2 FQGNSA. The CDR3 length is 16 residues. Trimming shortened V by 2 bases and J by 2 bases, and 13 bases separated the two germline ends. In DNA form, the CDR3 reads TGTGCCAGCAGCTTAAGTGGGGGTGCCACTGGAAACACCATATATTTT. This codes for CASSLSGGATGNTIYF.

A few counts support this clonotype. The J gene is TRBJ2-3, the V gene TRBV19, with TRBD2 as a possible D gene (5 bases). Trimming removed 4 bases from V and 4 bases from J, with 15 bases in between. CDR1 and CDR2 from the germline V gene are LNHDA and SQIVND (reference sequence). The CDR3 spans 15 residues. In DNA form, the CDR3 reads TGTGCCAGTAGTACCACACCGAAGAGGGCAGATACGCAGTATTTT. It specifies CASSTTPKRADTQYF.

The chain links TRBV12-5 to TRBJ2-3; the D is unclear. Deletions cut 3 bases from V and 4 bases from J, with 20 bases between. Germline CDR1 is LGHNT and CDR2 is FRNRAP. This CDR3 is built from 17 residues. Here the CDR3 DNA reads TGTGCTAGTGGTTTTCCCCCCAGCGCCTCCTCCGCAGATACGCAGTATTTT. Translated: CASGFPPSASSADTQYF.